What follows are 25 T cell receptor beta chains derived from one specimen sequenced in a study of T cell repertoires in cytomegalovirus infection. One entry per CDR3 protein, called by TCRdb with MiXCR from the reads. The sample lists under 200,000 distinct CDR3 sequences; 28% were seen once. Sequences were obtained from PBMCs. The origin of the receptors is a human donor in good health (CMV status not recorded). Some clones in this sample may be carry-over from other donors' samples.

In this sample, this clonotype turned up many times. This sequence joins TRBV11-2 and TRBJ1-1; weak D call: TRBD1 (6 bases). CDR3 length: 15 residues. Deletions cut 0 bases from V and 1 base from J, with 9 bases between. Germline lookup yields CDR1 SGHAT and CDR2 FQNNGV. The CDR3 nucleotides are TGTGCCAGCAGCTTAGACAGGGGAGGGAACACTGAAGCTTTCTTT. Translation gives CASSLDRGGNTEAFF. Looking up the rest from reference TRBV11-2 and TRBJ1-1 gives the full variable domain: EAGVAQSPRYKIIEKRQSVAFWCNPISGHATLYWYQQILGQGPKLLIQFQNNGVVDDSQLPKDRFSAERLKGVDSTLKIQPAKLEDSAVYLCASSLDRGGNTEAFFGQGTRLTVV.

The J gene is TRBJ1-1, the V gene TRBV25-1; D is perhaps TRBD1 (5 bases). Per germline, CDR1 MGHDK and CDR2 SYGVNS. The germline V and J ends were trimmed by 4 bases and 8 bases, with 23 bases remaining between them. CDR3 size: 16 residues. The CDR3: CASSGLGGLKTWEAFF. In nucleotides, the CDR3 is TGTGCCAGCAGTGGGCTGGGGGGATTAAAAACCTGGGAAGCTTTCTTT.

This clonotype was picked up many times. The chain has TRBV7-2 and TRBJ2-3; D is possibly TRBD1 (5 bases). Germline V gene data show CDR1 as SGHTA and CDR2 as FQGNSA. The ends were cut back, 2 bases at V and 4 bases at J, with 7 bases in the middle. There are 13 residues in the CDR3. The CDR3 sequence: CASSLRGADTQYF. For the CDR3, the DNA is TGTGCCAGCAGCTTAAGGGGTGCAGATACGCAGTATTTT.

This clonotype was counted only a few times. The chain employs TRBV7-2 and TRBJ1-2; no clear D gene. CDR1 and CDR2 from the germline V gene are SGHTA and FQGNSA. The CDR3 is 14 residues long. Trimming left V 5 bases short and J 5 bases short, with 15 bases between. CDR3: CASSPRRGPYGYTF. As DNA, the CDR3 is TGTGCCAGCAGCCCTAGAAGAGGGCCATATGGCTACACCTTC.

This rearrangement joins TRBV7-3 to TRBJ2-1; D may be TRBD1 (7 bases). This CDR3 spans 17 amino acids. V lost 5 bases and J lost 2, with 19 bases in between. Germline loops: CDR1 SGHTA, CDR2 FQGTGA. The CDR3 is CASSAQGRGAAYNEQFF. As DNA, the CDR3 is TGTGCCAGCAGCGCTCAAGGCAGGGGGGCCGCCTACAATGAGCAGTTCTTC. Based on the CDR3 plus reference TRBV7-3 and TRBJ2-1, the full variable domain is GAGVSQTPSNKVTEKGKYVELRCDPISGHTALYWYRQSLGQGPEFLIYFQGTGAADDSGLPNDRFFAVRPEGSVSTLKIQRTERGDSAVYLCASSAQGRGAAYNEQFFGPGTRLTVL.

This clonotype was seen a few times. The genes are TRBV6-6 and TRBJ1-6; D remains ambiguous. The CDR3 totals 14 residues. Germline V gene sequence: CDR1 MNHNY, CDR2 SVGAGI (reference sequence). Between the trimmed V and J ends, which lost 0 bases and 9 bases, there was a span of 9 bases. DNA of the CDR3: TGTGCCAGCAGTTACTCGACGGACGGTTCACCCCTCCACTTT. Residues: CASSYSTDGSPLHF.

The chain recombines TRBV7-2 with TRBJ1-2; D perhaps matches TRBD1 (6 bases). CDR1 is SGHTA, CDR2 FQGNSA, per germline. Trimming stripped 2 bases from V and 4 bases from J, with 11 bases between. This CDR3 spans 14 amino acids. The DNA for the CDR3 is TGTGCCAGCAGCTTAAGGGACACCGTCTATGGCTACACCTTC. This encodes CASSLRDTVYGYTF.

This clonotype has only a few counts. The V call is TRBV25-1, the J call TRBJ1-1; D might be TRBD1 (5 bases). V lost 6 bases and J 5 bases, leaving 13 bases between the germline ends. The CDR3 has 13 residues. The germline CDR1 and CDR2 sequences are MGHDK and SYGVNS. CDR3 sequence: CASSSPGGTEAFF. The CDR3 bases are TGTGCCAGCAGCTCTCCCGGGGGGACTGAAGCTTTCTTT.

To note about this clonotype: Sequence at one end of the junction differs from germline and may be a read error. The chain is built from TRBV7-6 and TRBJ2-2; 7 bases match TRBD1. The CDR3 consists of 15 residues. The germline V gene encodes CDR1 SGHVS and CDR2 FNYEAQ. CDR3: CASSLQGPRTEELFF. In DNA form, the CDR3 reads TGTGCCAGCAGCCTACAGGGGCCTCGCACCGAGGAGCTGTTTTTT.

This clonotype was found many times. This chain uses TRBV7-2 with TRBJ2-2; TRBD2 might be the D (5 bases). This CDR3 region has 14 residues. Germline CDR1 and CDR2: SGHTA and FQGNSA. V dropped 5 bases and J dropped 6 bases, with 13 bases sitting between them. CDR3 bases: TGTGCCAGCAGCCGGGGATCTCAGGCCGGGGAGCTGTTTTTT. Residues: CASSRGSQAGELFF.

The V call is TRBV7-9, the J call TRBJ1-2; D is possibly TRBD1 (5 bases). Germline assignment: CDR1 SEHNR and CDR2 FQNEAQ (reference sequence). Between the trimmed V and J ends, which lost 1 base and 5 bases, there was a span of 11 bases. The CDR3 runs 14 residues. The CDR3, as DNA: TGTGCCAGCAGCTTAGTGGGGGAGGGGTATGGCTACACCTTC. This translates into CASSLVGEGYGYTF.

The table lists this clonotype with many counts. The chain is built from TRBV7-8 and TRBJ2-6; D is perhaps TRBD1 (6 bases). Deletions cut 5 bases from V and 0 bases from J, with 17 bases between. Per the germline V gene, CDR1 is SGHVS and CDR2 is FQNEAQ. This CDR3 is built from 18 residues. The chain's CDR3 is CASSHSRQVPSGANVLTF. The DNA of the CDR3 is TGTGCCAGCAGCCACTCGAGACAGGTTCCCTCTGGGGCCAACGTCCTGACTTTC.

This clonotype was recorded a few times. J is TRBJ2-5 and V is TRBV19; no firm D call. V was pared by 3 bases and J by 4 bases, with 12 bases between. This CDR3 region has 14 residues. CDR1 is LNHDA and CDR2 is SQIVND in the germline V gene (reference sequence). CDR3 residues: CASSIAWRRETQYF. The CDR3 DNA sequence: TGTGCCAGTAGTATCGCTTGGCGGCGAGAGACCCAGTACTTC.

The rearrangement uses TRBV10-3 and TRBJ1-4; TRBD1 might be the D (5 bases). The CDR3 has 13 residues. Germline CDR1 reads ENHRY; CDR2 reads SYGVKD. Trimming shortened V by 10 bases and J by 7 bases, and 16 bases separated the two germline ends. CDR3 coding DNA: TGTGCCACCCGCGACGGGCAGGGTGAAAAACTGTTTTTT. It yields the protein CATRDGQGEKLFF.

The chain recombines TRBV5-1 with TRBJ1-2, with TRBD1 identical over 10 bases. The ends lost 3 bases at V and 0 bases at J; junction bases unmatched: 2. The CDR3 runs 15 residues. Looked up from germline, CDR1 is SGHRS and CDR2 is YFSETQ. The CDR3 sequence is CASSSGTGANYGYTF. The CDR3 DNA sequence: TGCGCCAGCAGCTCAGGGACAGGGGCTAACTATGGCTACACCTTC.

The V call is TRBV3-1, the J call TRBJ1-2, with 11 bases that match TRBD1. After removal of 3 bases from V and 6 bases from J, the junction contained 0 bases not matched to a gene. The CDR3 covers 13 residues. From germline, CDR1 is LGHDT and CDR2 YNNKEL (reference sequence). The CDR3 reads CASSQGQGDGYTF. CDR3 nucleotide sequence: TGTGCCAGCAGCCAGGGACAGGGGGATGGCTACACCTTC.

The sample holds one count of this clonotype. The junction and the germline gene differ at one end; a read error may be behind it. The gene calls are TRBV6-5 and TRBJ2-1; unclear D gene. Germline CDR1 reads MNHEY; CDR2 reads SVGAGI. There are 15 residues in the CDR3. This CDR3 is CASSSQRTLGNGQFF. CDR3 nucleotides: TGTGCCAGCAGTTCTCAAAGAACGTTAGGCAATGGGCAGTTCTTC.

This rearrangement joins TRBV7-2 to TRBJ1-4; maybe TRBD1 (5 bases). This CDR3 region has 14 residues. Germline CDR1 is SGHTA and CDR2 is FQGNSA. Trimming removed 3 bases at V and 5 bases at J, with 10 bases between. The DNA for the CDR3 is TGTGCCAGCAGCTTGGGGCAATGGAATGAAAAACTGTTTTTT. This encodes CASSLGQWNEKLFF.

This chain links TRBV4-2 with TRBJ2-1; TRBD2 might be the D (6 bases). The CDR3 is made up of 13 amino acids. Germline V gives CDR1 LGHNA, CDR2 YNFKEQ. V dropped 3 bases and J dropped 8 bases, with 11 bases sitting between them. The CDR3 sequence: CASSQEGSYEQFF. The CDR3 nucleotides read TGTGCCAGCAGCCAGGAGGGCAGTTATGAGCAGTTCTTC.

The chain uses TRBV6-1 and TRBJ2-1, with 7 bases lining up with TRBD2. The V and J ends lost 8 bases and 3 bases, in that order; junction bases with no gene match: 7. The CDR3 has 14 amino acids. In germline, CDR1 is MNHNS, CDR2 SASEGT. CDR3 in DNA: TGTGCCAGCGGGACTACCACCTTCTACAATGAGCAGTTCTTC. Translation gives CASGTTTFYNEQFF.

The V call is TRBV6-6, the J call TRBJ1-1; TRBD1 is a possible D gene (5 bases). The V gene lost 1 base and the J gene lost 1 base, with 10 bases spanning the gap. This CDR3 is built from 15 residues. Germline CDR1 reads MNHNY; CDR2 reads SVGAGI (reference sequence). As DNA, the CDR3 is TGTGCCAGCAGTTACTATGGACAATGGAACACTGAAGCTTTCTTT. Translated: CASSYYGQWNTEAFF.

In this sample, this clonotype turned up a few times. In DNA, the CDR3 is TGTGCCAGCAGCCTCACCGGGACAGGGGTAATAGATACGCAGTATTTT. Translation: CASSLTGTGVIDTQYF. The chain uses TRBV2 and TRBJ2-3; 10 bases align to TRBD1. CDR3 size: 16 residues. CDR1 SNHLY and CDR2 FYNNEI come from the germline V gene. After removal of 6 bases from V and 5 bases from J, the junction contained 11 bases not matched to a gene.

The chain is built from TRBV20-1 and TRBJ2-7; 8 nucleotides match TRBD2. The CDR3 has 15 amino acids. The V segment lost 3 bases and the J segment 3 bases; nucleotides outside the gene matches: 10. Germline V gene lookup returns CDR1 DFQATT and CDR2 SNEGSKA (reference sequence). CDR3 nucleotide sequence: TGCAGTGCTAGCGGTCGGGGGGGGTTGTACTACGAGCAGTACTTC. This gives the protein CSASGRGGLYYEQYF.

This clonotype occurred once. The chain is built from TRBV5-1 and TRBJ1-1; TRBD1 matches 10 bases. After removal of 3 bases from V and 4 bases from J, the junction contained 9 bases not matched to a gene. CDR3 length: 16 amino acids. Germline-derived CDR1 and CDR2 are SGHRS and YFSETQ. CDR3 residues: CASSWSGTGAITEAFF. The CDR3 nucleotides are TGCGCCAGCAGCTGGAGTGGGACAGGGGCGATCACTGAAGCTTTCTTT.

J is TRBJ1-1 and V is TRBV18; no firm D call. V gave up 2 bases and J gave up 1 base, with 11 bases separating them. This CDR3 has 15 residues. Germline CDR1 and CDR2: KGHSH and LQKENI. CDR3 sequence: CASSPISGSNTEAFF. The CDR3 DNA reads as TGTGCCAGCTCACCAATCAGTGGATCGAACACTGAAGCTTTCTTT.